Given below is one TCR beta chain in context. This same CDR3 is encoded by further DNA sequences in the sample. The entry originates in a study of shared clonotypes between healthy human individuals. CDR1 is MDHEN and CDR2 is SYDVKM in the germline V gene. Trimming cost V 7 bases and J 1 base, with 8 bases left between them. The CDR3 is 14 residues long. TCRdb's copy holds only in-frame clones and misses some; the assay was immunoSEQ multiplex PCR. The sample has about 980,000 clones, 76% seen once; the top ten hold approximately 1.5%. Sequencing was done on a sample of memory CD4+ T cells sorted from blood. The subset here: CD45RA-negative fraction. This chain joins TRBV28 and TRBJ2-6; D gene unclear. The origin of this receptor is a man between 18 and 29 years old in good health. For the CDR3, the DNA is TGTGCCAGCACCCGATCGTCTGGGGCCAACGTCCTGACTTTC. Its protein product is CASTRSSGANVLTF.